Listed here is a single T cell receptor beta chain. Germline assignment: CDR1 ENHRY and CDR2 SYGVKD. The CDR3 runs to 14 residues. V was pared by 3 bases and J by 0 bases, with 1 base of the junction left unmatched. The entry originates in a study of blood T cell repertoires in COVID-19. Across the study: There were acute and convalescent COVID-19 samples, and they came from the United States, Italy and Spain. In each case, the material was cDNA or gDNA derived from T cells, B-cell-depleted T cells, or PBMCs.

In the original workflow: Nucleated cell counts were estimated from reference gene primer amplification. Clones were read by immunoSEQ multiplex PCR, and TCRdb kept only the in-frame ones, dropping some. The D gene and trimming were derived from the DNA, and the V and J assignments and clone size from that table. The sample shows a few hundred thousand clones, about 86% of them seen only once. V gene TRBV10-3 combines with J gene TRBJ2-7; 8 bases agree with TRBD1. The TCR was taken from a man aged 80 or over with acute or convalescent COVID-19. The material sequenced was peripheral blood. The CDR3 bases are TGTGCCATCAGTGAACAGGGGGACTCCTACGAGCAGTACTTC. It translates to CAISEQGDSYEQYF.